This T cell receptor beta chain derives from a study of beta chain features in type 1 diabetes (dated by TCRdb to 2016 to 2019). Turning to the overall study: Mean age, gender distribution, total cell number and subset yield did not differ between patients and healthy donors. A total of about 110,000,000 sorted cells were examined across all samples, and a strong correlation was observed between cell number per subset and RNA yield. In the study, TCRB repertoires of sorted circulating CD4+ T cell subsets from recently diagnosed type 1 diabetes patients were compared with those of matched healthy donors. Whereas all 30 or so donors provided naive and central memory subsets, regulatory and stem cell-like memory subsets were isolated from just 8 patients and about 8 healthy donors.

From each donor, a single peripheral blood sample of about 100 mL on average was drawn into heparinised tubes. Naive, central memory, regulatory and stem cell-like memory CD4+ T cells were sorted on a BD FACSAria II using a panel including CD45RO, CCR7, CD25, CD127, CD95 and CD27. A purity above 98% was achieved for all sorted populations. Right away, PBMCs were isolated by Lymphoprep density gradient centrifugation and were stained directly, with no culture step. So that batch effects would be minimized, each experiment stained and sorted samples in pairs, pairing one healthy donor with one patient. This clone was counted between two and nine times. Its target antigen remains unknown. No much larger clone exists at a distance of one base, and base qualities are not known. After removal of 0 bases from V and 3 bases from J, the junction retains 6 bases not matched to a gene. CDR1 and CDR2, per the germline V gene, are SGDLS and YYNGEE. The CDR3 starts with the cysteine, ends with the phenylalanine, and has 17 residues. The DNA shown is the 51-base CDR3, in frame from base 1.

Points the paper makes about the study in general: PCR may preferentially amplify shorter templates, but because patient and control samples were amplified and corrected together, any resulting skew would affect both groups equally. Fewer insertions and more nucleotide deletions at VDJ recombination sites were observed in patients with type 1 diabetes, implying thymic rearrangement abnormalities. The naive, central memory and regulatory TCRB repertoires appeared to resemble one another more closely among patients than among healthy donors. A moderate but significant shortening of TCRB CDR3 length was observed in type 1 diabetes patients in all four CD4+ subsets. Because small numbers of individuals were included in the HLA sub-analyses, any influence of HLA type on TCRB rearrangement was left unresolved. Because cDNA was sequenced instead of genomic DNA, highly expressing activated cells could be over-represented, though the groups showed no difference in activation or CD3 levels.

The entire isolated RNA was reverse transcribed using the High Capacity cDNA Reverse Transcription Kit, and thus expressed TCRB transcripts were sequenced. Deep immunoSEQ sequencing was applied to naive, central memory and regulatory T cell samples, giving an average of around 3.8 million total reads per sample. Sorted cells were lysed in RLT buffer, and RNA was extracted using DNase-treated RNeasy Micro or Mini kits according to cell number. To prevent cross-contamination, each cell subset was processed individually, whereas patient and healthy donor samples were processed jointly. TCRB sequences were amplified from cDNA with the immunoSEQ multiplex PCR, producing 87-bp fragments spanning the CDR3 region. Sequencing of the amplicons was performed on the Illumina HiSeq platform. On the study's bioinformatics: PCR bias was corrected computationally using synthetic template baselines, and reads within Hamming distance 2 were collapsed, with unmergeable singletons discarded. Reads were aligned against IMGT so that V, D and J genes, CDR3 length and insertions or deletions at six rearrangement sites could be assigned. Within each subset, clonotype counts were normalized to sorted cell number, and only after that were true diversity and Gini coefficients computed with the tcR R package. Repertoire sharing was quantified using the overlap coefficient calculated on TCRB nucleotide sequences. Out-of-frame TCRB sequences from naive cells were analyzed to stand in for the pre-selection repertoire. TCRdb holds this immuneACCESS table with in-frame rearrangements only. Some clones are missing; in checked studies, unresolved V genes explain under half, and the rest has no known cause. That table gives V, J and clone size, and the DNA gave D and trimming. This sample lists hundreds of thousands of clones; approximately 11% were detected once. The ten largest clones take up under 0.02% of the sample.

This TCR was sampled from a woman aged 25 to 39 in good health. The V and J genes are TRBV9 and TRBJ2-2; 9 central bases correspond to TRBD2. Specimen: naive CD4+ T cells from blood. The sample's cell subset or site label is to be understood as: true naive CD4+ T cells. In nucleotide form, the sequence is TGTGCCAGCAGCGTAGCACTAGCGGGCGCCTACACCGGGGAGCTGTTTTTT. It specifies CASSVALAGAYTGELFF.